This TCR beta chain was recovered during a study of blood T cells in healthy people across ages. Then a second PCR, running roughly 7 to 11 cycles, was carried out with a sample-barcoded 5' primer and a J-beta primer mix. TCRdb redid the calling of the 5' RACE reads with MiXCR, one entry per CDR3 protein. In the table there are hundreds of thousands of distinct CDR3 sequences, less than 25% of which are singletons. Study findings and constraints: TCR beta diversity tracked closely with naive T cell percentage.

A word on this clonotype: The antigen remains undetermined.

Looked up from germline, CDR1 is LGHNA and CDR2 is YSLEER. The V gene lost 2 bases and the J gene lost 8 bases, with 10 bases spanning the gap. The CDR3 length is 13 residues. The data also belong to a second study, concerning T cells of mothers and their children. That publication notes: The sample comes from roughly 9 healthy Caucasian donors: mothers and children.

V is TRBV4-3 and J is TRBJ2-1, with D perhaps TRBD1 (5 bases). Material for sequencing was blood. The receptor's source is a boy younger than 18 in good health. The CDR3 loop is CASSQSPRDEQFF. The CDR3 DNA reads as TGCGCCAGCAGCCAATCCCCCAGGGATGAGCAGTTCTTC.